A selection of T cell receptor beta chains follows, all from one sample in a study of blood T cells in healthy people across ages. A single record per CDR3 protein comes from TCRdb applying MiXCR to the 5' RACE reads. The sample holds around 650,000 distinct CDR3 sequences; 32% are singletons and the top ten take roughly 15%. Sequenced sample: blood. These receptors were collected from an elderly woman in good health. Each CDR3 is given with its conserved first and last residue. D genes are given only for firm matches. Only some rows state a clone size, as once, few, many or a class for expanded clones.

>15|NA|NA|TRBJ1-1|TRBV2
CASSPTTKMNTEAFF
TGTGCCAGCAGTCCAACCACAAAGATGAACACTGAAGCTTTCTTT
>12|NA|NA|TRBJ2-5|TRBV6-5
CASRQGPGEQYF
TGTGCCAGCAGACAGGGCCCAGGAGAGCAGTACTTC
>14|NA|few|TRBJ1-1|TRBV5-1
CASSLAPDSSEAFF
TGCGCCAGCAGCTTGGCCCCGGACAGCTCTGAAGCTTTCTTT
>15|TRBD1|NA|TRBJ1-4|TRBV15
CATRGTGGTNEKLFF
TGTGCCACCAGGGGGACAGGGGGCACTAATGAAAAACTGTTTTTT
>19|NA|NA|TRBJ2-5|TRBV6-2/TRBV6-3
CASSYRQLGGLGTRREQYF
TGTGCCAGCAGTTACCGCCAGCTAGGCGGTTTGGGCACCCGTAGGGAGCAGTACTTC
>13|NA|many|TRBJ2-3|TRBV5-5
CASEQGSTDTQYF
TGTGCCAGCGAGCAGGGGTCCACAGATACGCAGTATTTT
>18|NA|many|TRBJ2-3|TRBV4-3
CASSQGLARRGRPDTQYF
TGCGCCAGCAGCCAGGGTCTAGCGCGCCGGGGGCGGCCAGATACGCAGTATTTT
>14|NA|NA|TRBJ2-3|TRBV20-1
CSARDELAGDTQYF
TGCAGTGCTAGAGACGAACTAGCAGGAGATACGCAGTATTTT
>14|NA|NA|TRBJ2-7|TRBV5-1
CASSSGTTSYEQYF
TGCGCCAGCAGCTCGGGGACAACCTCCTACGAGCAGTACTTC
>15|TRBD1|NA|TRBJ1-1|TRBV12-3/TRBV12-4
CASRQNRGSNTEAFF
TGTGCCAGCAGACAGAACAGGGGCTCGAACACTGAAGCTTTCTTT
>14|TRBD1|once|TRBJ1-1|TRBV5-1
CASSPGQEHTEAFF
TGCGCCAGCAGCCCGGGACAGGAGCACACTGAAGCTTTCTTT
>15|TRBD2|many|TRBJ2-7|TRBV6-2/TRBV6-3
CASSLAGGGPREQYF
TGTGCCAGCAGTCTTGCGGGGGGCGGTCCGCGCGAGCAGTACTTC
>15|TRBD2|many|TRBJ2-7|TRBV6-2/TRBV6-3
CASRTRTSGGYEQYF
TGTGCCAGCAGGACTCGGACTAGCGGGGGCTACGAGCAGTACTTC
>14|NA|NA|TRBJ2-7|TRBV28
CASSLNLGSPGQYF
TGTGCCAGCAGTTTAAATCTGGGCTCGCCCGGGCAGTACTTC
>15|NA|NA|TRBJ2-3|TRBV9
CASSVLVGDTDTQYF
TGTGCCAGCAGCGTACTAGTCGGGGACACAGATACGCAGTATTTT
>15|TRBD1|many|TRBJ2-3|TRBV20-1
CSLIGADRATDTQYF
TGCAGTTTAATAGGGGCGGACAGGGCAACAGATACGCAGTATTTT
>15|NA|NA|TRBJ1-2|TRBV6-4
CASSDSDGPGYGYTF
TGTGCCAGCAGTGACTCAGACGGGCCAGGCTATGGCTACACCTTC
>15|NA|NA|TRBJ1-2|TRBV12-3/TRBV12-4
CASSKRDGGLYGYTF
TGTGCCAGCAGCAAAAGGGATGGGGGGCTCTATGGCTACACCTTC
>12|NA|few|TRBJ1-1|TRBV9
CASSVVGGAPFF
TGTGCCAGCAGCGTAGTTGGGGGGGCACCTTTCTTT
>16|TRBD1|once|TRBJ2-2|TRBV6-6
CASSPLGTGYTGELFF
TGTGCCAGCAGTCCCCTGGGGACAGGCTACACCGGGGAGCTGTTTTTT
>19|NA|NA|TRBJ2-6|TRBV6-1
CASTKYLGEFRTEANVLTF
TGTGCCAGCACAAAATACCTCGGGGAGTTCCGAACTGAGGCCAACGTCCTGACTTTC
>16|NA|NA|TRBJ2-5|TRBV9
CASSVGYAGAGETQYF
TGTGCCAGCAGCGTAGGGTATGCGGGGGCCGGAGAGACCCAGTACTTC
>13|NA|NA|TRBJ2-3|TRBV29-1
CSGEDRGTDTQYF
TGCAGCGGGGAGGATCGAGGCACAGATACGCAGTATTTT
>15|TRBD1|many|TRBJ2-7|TRBV28
CASSPYQGQNYEQYF
TGTGCCAGCAGTCCCTACCAGGGACAGAACTACGAGCAGTACTTC
>12|NA|NA|TRBJ2-5|TRBV29-1
CSVTLVLETQYF
TGCAGCGTGACCCTCGTTCTGGAGACCCAGTACTTC
>16|TRBD2|many|TRBJ2-4|TRBV3-1
CASSQQRGLAKNIQYF
TGTGCCAGCAGCCAACAGCGGGGCCTAGCCAAAAACATTCAGTACTTC
>12|NA|many|TRBJ2-5|TRBV29-1
CSVVKGIETQYF
TGCAGCGTTGTAAAGGGGATTGAGACCCAGTACTTC
>13|NA|many|TRBJ2-7|TRBV6-5
CASQPSRTYEQYF
TGTGCCAGCCAACCAAGTCGTACCTACGAGCAGTACTTC
>16|TRBD2|once|TRBJ2-7|TRBV24-1
CATSEGGGGAFNEQYF
TGTGCCACCAGTGAGGGCGGCGGGGGGGCATTTAACGAGCAGTACTTC
>13|NA|NA|TRBJ1-5|TRBV20-1
CSTSLQLNQPQHF
TGCAGTACTAGTCTACAGCTCAATCAGCCCCAGCATTTT
>16|TRBD1|few|TRBJ2-3|TRBV24-1
CATSKTGTGGPDTQYF
TGTGCCACCAGTAAGACCGGGACAGGGGGCCCAGATACGCAGTATTTT
>14|NA|many|TRBJ1-5|TRBV3-1
CASSRAGGSMPQHF
TGTGCCAGCAGCCGAGCGGGGGGAAGTATGCCCCAGCATTTT
>14|TRBD1|NA|TRBJ2-3|TRBV29-1
CSVSRQGSTDTQYF
TGCAGCGTATCCCGACAGGGGAGCACAGATACGCAGTATTTT
>16|TRBD2|NA|TRBJ2-3|TRBV7-2
CASSPPVAGGADTQYF
TGTGCCAGCAGCCCTCCAGTAGCGGGAGGGGCAGATACGCAGTATTTT
>16|TRBD1|NA|TRBJ1-6|TRBV18
CASSPSGGTGQSPLHF
TGTGCCAGCTCCCCTTCCGGAGGGACAGGTCAATCACCCCTCCACTTT
>15|TRBD2|many|TRBJ2-1|TRBV18
CASSPGLAGSHEQFF
TGTGCCAGCTCACCTGGACTAGCGGGGTCGCATGAGCAGTTCTTC
>13|NA|NA|TRBJ2-7|TRBV27
CASSHQGTYEQYF
TGTGCCAGCAGTCATCAGGGGACCTACGAGCAGTACTTC
>15|NA|NA|TRBJ1-5|TRBV4-3
CASSQVSGRNQPQHF
TGCGCCAGCAGCCAAGTCAGTGGGCGAAATCAGCCCCAGCATTTT
>16|NA|few|TRBJ2-3|TRBV2
CASSEAQGGRADTQYF
TGTGCCAGCAGTGAAGCGCAGGGGGGCCGCGCAGATACGCAGTATTTT
>11|NA|many|TRBJ1-2|TRBV6-2/TRBV6-3
CASRRSMGYTF
TGTGCCAGCCGTCGTTCTATGGGCTACACCTTC
>15|TRBD1|many|TRBJ1-2|TRBV5-1
CASSIMPGQGAGYTF
TGCGCCAGCTCCATCATGCCGGGACAGGGAGCTGGCTACACCTTC
>13|NA|many|TRBJ1-2|TRBV12-3/TRBV12-4
CASSLLRNYGYTF
TGTGCCAGCAGTCTGCTTAGGAACTATGGCTACACCTTC
>15|NA|few|TRBJ2-1|TRBV5-6
CASSADSSSYNEQFF
TGTGCCAGCAGCGCGGACAGCAGCTCCTACAATGAGCAGTTCTTC
>15|NA|few|TRBJ1-1|TRBV20-1
CSARDRPTMNTEAFF
TGCAGTGCTAGAGATCGCCCGACCATGAACACTGAAGCTTTCTTT
>15|NA|many|TRBJ2-3|TRBV20-1
CSASPPQRNTDTQYF
TGCAGTGCCAGCCCCCCACAGAGGAATACAGATACGCAGTATTTT